This TCR beta chain stems from a study of blood T cells in healthy people across ages. Whole-study results and caveats: TCR beta diversity was tightly associated with the proportion of naive T cells. PBMCs that were unsorted prevented a conclusive naive versus antigen-experienced comparison.

In terms of origin and age, donors were healthy Caucasian individuals from Russia aged roughly 6 to 95. Using a J-beta primer mix together with a sample-barcoded 5' primer, a second PCR was run for roughly 7 to 12 cycles. MiXCR, run by TCRdb on the 5' RACE reads, gives a single entry per CDR3 protein. There are approximately 730,000 distinct CDR3 sequences in the sample; about 55% occur only once, and about 38% lies in the top ten. To note about this clonotype: Its antigen is undetermined.

Between the trimmed V and J ends, which lost 1 base and 2 bases, there was a span of 6 bases. This CDR3 is 14 amino acids long. Germline V gives CDR1 SNHLY, CDR2 FYNNEI. The genes are TRBV2 and TRBJ2-1, with D uncertain. Material: blood. The clonotype was recovered from a man older than 75 in good health. This chain's CDR3 is CASSEDRAYNEQFF. In nucleotides, the CDR3 is TGTGCCAGCAGTGAAGACAGAGCCTACAATGAGCAGTTCTTC.